A single sample is the source of the 28 T cell receptor beta chains below, sequenced in a study of early T cells in non-severe SARS-CoV-2 infection. One entry per CDR3 protein, called by TCRdb with MiXCR from the 5' RACE reads. The table records roughly 80,000 distinct CDR3 sequences, about 11% of them present only once. Source: whole blood, taken at baseline. The source of these receptors is an adult who was a healthcare worker with PCR-confirmed SARS-CoV-2 infection or an uninfected control (not recorded which).

This clonotype has a count of ten or more. The chain links TRBV27 to TRBJ1-1; 8 nucleotides align to TRBD1. This CDR3 spans 15 amino acids. The germline CDR1 and CDR2 sequences are MNHEY and SMNVEV (reference sequence). Unmatched junction bases numbered 12, after V lost 5 bases and J lost 7 bases. The chain's CDR3 is CASSATTGAIREAFF. The CDR3 nucleotides read TGTGCCAGCAGTGCCACGACAGGGGCTATACGTGAAGCTTTCTTT.

This clonotype was seen many times. The chain couples TRBV10-2 to TRBJ2-3, with D possibly TRBD2 on 6 matching bases. The germline CDR1 and CDR2 sequences are WSHSY and SAAADI. V shed 8 bases and J shed 4 bases, with 19 bases lying between them. The CDR3 runs 15 residues. DNA of the CDR3: TGCGCCAGCGGAGGCGGCGGGGTGGTAGCAGATACGCAGTATTTT. This gives the protein CASGGGGVVADTQYF.

The CDR3 reads CATSRDRGRVEQYF. CDR3 DNA sequence: TGTGCCACCAGCAGAGACAGGGGGCGAGTCGAGCAGTACTTC. The V and J genes are TRBV15 and TRBJ2-7, with 8 positions matching TRBD1. V shed 0 bases, J shed 6 bases, and the junction held 4 bases outside the gene matches. From germline, CDR1 is LNHNV and CDR2 YYDKDF (reference sequence). CDR3 length: 14 amino acids.

This clonotype appeared many times. CDR3 protein: CASSDGGAGNEQFF. The CDR3 DNA sequence: TGTGCCAGCAGTGACGGGGGGGCTGGGAATGAGCAGTTCTTC. This chain uses TRBV6-4 with TRBJ2-1; a possible D gene is TRBD2 (7 bases). Germline CDR1 and CDR2: MRHNA and SNTAGT. The CDR3 is 14 residues long. The V end lost 2 bases, the J end lost 7 bases, and 12 bases lay between the germline ends.

There are many counts of this clonotype. The genes are TRBV4-3 and TRBJ1-5; possibly TRBD1 for D (5 bases). V gave up 8 bases and J gave up 9 bases, with 14 bases separating them. The germline CDR1 and CDR2 sequences are LGHNA and YSLEER. The CDR3 loop spans 12 amino acids. DNA for the CDR3: TGCGCCAGCGGGGACGGACTGATGCCCCAGCATTTT. This translates into CASGDGLMPQHF.

There are a few counts of this clonotype. The chain combines TRBV4-2 with TRBJ1-6; maybe TRBD1 (5 bases). Germline values: CDR1 LGHNA, CDR2 YNFKEQ. Between the trimmed V and J ends, which lost 1 base and 7 bases, there was a span of 8 bases. The CDR3 runs 14 residues. DNA for the CDR3: TGTGCCAGCAGCCAAGGGGACCCAAATTCACCCCTCCACTTT. This translates into CASSQGDPNSPLHF.

This clonotype was found a few times. The V gene is TRBV6-2 or TRBV6-3, the J gene TRBJ1-5, with TRBD1 matching 7 bases. V gave up 6 bases and J gave up 4 bases; unmatched junction bases: 6. Germline V gene lookup returns CDR1 MNHEY and CDR2 SVGEGT. This CDR3 is built from 14 residues. The CDR3 protein is CASRTDRNNQPQHF. CDR3 coding DNA: TGTGCCAGCAGGACGGACAGGAATAATCAGCCCCAGCATTTT.

This clonotype was recorded a few times. The chain employs TRBV7-8 and TRBJ2-2; TRBD2 agrees at 14 bases. This CDR3 comprises 18 residues. Germline V gene sequence: CDR1 SGHVS, CDR2 FQNEAQ. V lost 4 bases, J lost 0 bases, and 4 bases stayed unmatched. The CDR3 here is CASSWGLAGDSNTGELFF. The CDR3 nucleotides are TGTGCCAGCAGCTGGGGACTAGCGGGGGATTCGAACACCGGGGAGCTGTTTTTT.

A few counts support this clonotype. J is TRBJ2-3 and V is TRBV20-1, with D unresolved. There are 11 residues in the CDR3. Per the germline V gene, CDR1 is DFQATT and CDR2 is SNEGSKA (reference sequence). The V and J ends lost 2 bases and 2 bases respectively, with 2 bases between them. The CDR3 DNA reads as TGCAGTGCTAGATCCACAGATACGCAGTATTTT. Amino acid sequence: CSARSTDTQYF.

This clonotype was counted at least ten times. V and J are TRBV4-3 and TRBJ2-3, with D possibly being TRBD2 (6 bases). The CDR3 sequence is 15 residues long. Trimming shortened V by 1 base and J by 2 bases, and 10 bases separated the two germline ends. CDR1 LGHNA and CDR2 YSLEER come from the germline V gene. The CDR3 loop is CASSQGLAPTDTQYF. For the CDR3, the DNA is TGCGCCAGCAGCCAAGGGCTAGCGCCCACAGATACGCAGTATTTT.

V is TRBV27 and J is TRBJ1-2, with 9 positions matching TRBD1. Germline V lookup: CDR1 MNHEY, CDR2 SMNVEV (reference sequence). The CDR3 covers 17 residues. V shed 3 bases and J 4 bases; nucleotides not matched to a gene: 12. CDR3 residues: CASSFQMRGQGSYGYTF. The CDR3 DNA reads TGTGCCAGCAGTTTCCAGATGCGGGGACAGGGTAGCTATGGCTACACCTTC.

The table lists this clonotype with many counts. The gene calls are TRBV19 and TRBJ1-5, with TRBD1 as a possible D gene (5 bases). Germline assignment: CDR1 LNHDA and CDR2 SQIVND (reference sequence). V was shortened by 1 base and J by 2 bases, with 12 bases between the two germline ends. This CDR3 spans 16 amino acids. The CDR3 spells CASSIGGVRGNQPQHF. The DNA of the CDR3 is TGTGCCAGTAGTATAGGGGGGGTAAGAGGCAATCAGCCCCAGCATTTT.

A few counts support this clonotype. The chain joins TRBV5-4 to TRBJ1-3; 7 bases line up with TRBD1. This CDR3 is 17 amino acids long. Germline CDR1 and CDR2: SGHNT and YYREEE (reference sequence). V lost 0 bases, J lost 0 bases, and 6 bases stayed unmatched. The chain's CDR3 is CASSLAGGASSGNTIYF. CDR3 DNA sequence: TGTGCCAGCAGCTTGGCAGGGGGTGCATCCTCTGGAAACACCATATATTTT. Complete variable domain (other parts from reference TRBV5-4 and TRBJ1-3): ETGVTQSPTHLIKTRGQQVTLRCSSQSGHNTVSWYQQALGQGPQFIFQYYREEENGRGNFPPRFSGLQFPNYSSELNVNALELDDSALYLCASSLAGGASSGNTIYFGEGSWLTVV.

This clonotype was seen a single time. The chain recombines TRBV6-5 with TRBJ2-7, with D tentatively TRBD1 or TRBD2 (6 bases each). Germline loops: CDR1 MNHEY, CDR2 SVGAGI. The CDR3 sequence is 13 residues long. V lost 8 bases and J 5 bases, leaving 16 bases between the germline ends. CDR3 coding DNA: TGTGCCAGCCGGGGCAGGGGAGGAGACGAGCAGTACTTC. Residues: CASRGRGGDEQYF.

This clonotype was counted a few times. The rearrangement links TRBV6-5 to TRBJ2-2, with TRBD2 matching 8 bases. The CDR3 sequence is 17 residues long. Trimming took 4 bases from V and 3 from J; bases not matched to a gene: 10. Germline V lookup: CDR1 MNHEY, CDR2 SVGAGI. The CDR3 here is CASSSSRVSGDTGELFF. The CDR3 coding sequence is TGTGCCAGCAGTTCCAGTAGGGTTAGCGGGGACACCGGGGAGCTGTTTTTT.

V usage is TRBV5-5 and J usage is TRBJ1-2; 10 nucleotides align to TRBD1. The CDR3 has 14 residues. CDR1 is SGHKS and CDR2 is YYEKEE in the germline V gene (reference sequence). V was clipped by 6 bases and J by 4 bases; unmatched bases: 6. The CDR3 protein is CASNTGTGVYGYTF. In DNA, the CDR3 is TGTGCCAGCAACACCGGGACAGGGGTCTATGGCTACACCTTC.

This clonotype has just a few counts. The V and J genes are TRBV28 and TRBJ1-1; 7 bases line up with TRBD1. The V gene end was trimmed by 3 bases and the J gene end by 3 bases; junction bases not matched to a gene: 16. Germline V gene lookup returns CDR1 MDHEN and CDR2 SYDVKM. The CDR3 loop spans 18 amino acids. CDR3 sequence: CASSFPPPGGGQDTEAFF. DNA for the CDR3: TGTGCCAGCAGTTTTCCTCCTCCGGGGGGAGGACAGGACACTGAAGCTTTCTTT.

This clonotype was observed a handful of times. The J gene is TRBJ1-6, the V gene TRBV6-2 or TRBV6-3, with 10 positions matching TRBD1. Germline lookup yields CDR1 MNHEY and CDR2 SVGEGT. The CDR3 is 13 amino acids. J was trimmed by 9 bases and V by 5 bases; bases with no gene match: 1. CDR3 bases: TGTGCCAGCAGTCGGGACAGGGGTTCACCCCTCCACTTT. Translating gives CASSRDRGSPLHF.

This clonotype has only a few counts. This chain links TRBV9 with TRBJ2-3; TRBD1 is a possible D gene (6 bases). The CDR3 covers 16 residues. The V gene lost 5 bases and the J gene lost 0 bases, with 16 bases spanning the gap. In germline, CDR1 is SGDLS, CDR2 YYNGEE. The CDR3 spells CASSVGASHSTDTQYF. In DNA, the CDR3 is TGTGCCAGCAGTGTGGGGGCTTCCCATAGCACAGATACGCAGTATTTT.

This clonotype came up a few times. This sequence joins TRBV18 and TRBJ2-1; D may be TRBD1 (8 bases). The CDR3 spans 15 residues. CDR1 KGHSH and CDR2 LQKENI come from the germline V gene. With 5 bases removed from V and 6 bases from J, the gap between germline ends came to 17 bases. The CDR3 region has the DNA TGTGCCAGCTCAGCAGGACAGGGAGGGGGCAATGAGCAGTTCTTC. It translates to CASSAGQGGGNEQFF.

The J gene is TRBJ1-5, the V gene TRBV27; TRBD1 agrees at 8 bases. CDR3 length: 15 residues. CDR1 MNHEY and CDR2 SMNVEV come from the germline V gene (reference sequence). V shed 6 bases and J 7 bases; nucleotides not matched to a gene: 11. The CDR3: CASRSIRTGRQPQHF. The CDR3 coding sequence is TGTGCCAGCAGAAGCATCAGGACAGGGAGGCAGCCCCAGCATTTT.

This clonotype was observed a few times. The chain is built from TRBV27 and TRBJ2-7; no reliable D call. Trimming took 6 bases from V and 4 from J, leaving 7 bases between them. Germline loops: CDR1 MNHEY, CDR2 SMNVEV (reference sequence). The CDR3 has 11 residues. Here the CDR3 DNA reads TGTGCCAGCAGGCGAGGTTACGAGCAGTACTTC. Amino acids: CASRRGYEQYF.

This clonotype was counted a few times. J is TRBJ2-3 and V is TRBV7-2; D may be TRBD1 or TRBD2 (5 bases each). With 5 bases removed from V and 5 bases from J, the gap between germline ends came to 20 bases. Germline values: CDR1 SGHTA, CDR2 FQGNSA. CDR3 size: 16 residues. CDR3 protein: CASSTQPGRAGDTQYF. In DNA, the CDR3 is TGTGCCAGCAGCACCCAGCCGGGACGGGCGGGAGATACGCAGTATTTT.

Notes on this clonotype: This could be a read error, since a much larger clone is one nucleotide away. The chain combines TRBV11-3 with TRBJ2-1; D remains ambiguous. V was trimmed by 6 bases and J by 10 bases, leaving 13 bases between them. The germline V gene has CDR1 SGHNT and CDR2 YENEEA. The CDR3 is made up of 12 amino acids. Written as DNA, the CDR3 is TGTGCCAGCAGTTCGAGGCTCCGGGAGCAGTTCTTC. This translates into CASSSRLREQFF. Combining the CDR3 with reference TRBV11-3 and TRBJ2-1 gives the whole variable domain EAGVVQSPRYKIIEKKQPVAFWCNPISGHNTLYWYLQNLGQGPELLIRYENEEAVDDSQLPKDRFSAERLKGVDSTLKIQPAELGDSAVYLCASSSRLREQFFGPGTRLTVL.

This clonotype came up many times. The chain has TRBV29-1 and TRBJ1-2, with no clear D. The CDR3 has 14 residues. CDR1 is SQVTM, CDR2 ANQGSEA, per germline. V shed 3 bases and J shed 0 bases, with 11 bases lying between them. As DNA, the CDR3 is TGCAGCGTTGATCGGTCACCAACTAACTATGGCTACACCTTC. It translates to CSVDRSPTNYGYTF.

This clonotype has a count of ten or more. This chain joins TRBV5-1 and TRBJ1-1; D uncertain. Trimming took off 5 bases at V and 11 bases at J, with 19 bases between the two ends. The CDR3 runs 13 residues. Germline V gives CDR1 SGHRS, CDR2 YFSETQ. CDR3 bases: TGCGCCAGCAGATACCTGGACGGGAGGGCTGCTTTCTTT. Translating gives CASRYLDGRAAFF.

This clonotype was detected ten times or more. This chain connects TRBV4-3 to TRBJ2-2; unclear D gene. V was pared by 2 bases and J by 1 base, with 5 bases between. This CDR3 is built from 14 residues. From germline, CDR1 is LGHNA and CDR2 YSLEER. CDR3 bases: TGCGCCAGCAGCCAAATTTGGAACACCGGGGAGCTGTTTTTT. Encoded protein: CASSQIWNTGELFF.

A few counts support this clonotype. The chain is built from TRBV2 and TRBJ2-7; 7 bases agree with TRBD2. Trimming cost V 11 bases and J 6 bases; bases outside gene matches: 16. Germline assignment: CDR1 SNHLY and CDR2 FYNNEI. The CDR3 contains 14 residues. The CDR3 sequence is CAGKGTNPSGEQYF. The CDR3 bases are TGTGCCGGAAAGGGGACTAACCCTTCTGGCGAGCAGTACTTC.